One sample yielded the 18 T cell receptor beta chains listed below, sequenced in a study of CD8 T cells in ankylosing spondylitis. TCRdb reprocessed the 5' RACE reads via MiXCR and lists one record per CDR3 protein. The sample carries under 550,000 distinct CDR3 sequences, roughly 25% recorded once. Study findings and constraints: Seemingly characteristic of ankylosing spondylitis blood was a TCR beta motif consisting of several highly homologous variants.

Their recognized antigens are unknown. The sequencing sample was made of blood, either unsorted or a sorted T cell fraction (not recorded which). Receptor source: a male donor with ankylosing spondylitis.

In this sample, this clonotype turned up many times. The chain carries TRBV24-1 and TRBJ2-3, with 8 nucleotides matching TRBD2. CDR3 size: 15 residues. Germline V CDR1 and CDR2: KGHDR, SFDVKD. Trimming removed 3 bases from V and 6 bases from J; junction bases left unmatched: 7. In DNA, the CDR3 is TGTGCCACCAGTGATCCAGCGGGAGTGGGGGATACGCAGTATTTT. Translation: CATSDPAGVGDTQYF.

This clonotype was detected a few times. DNA of the CDR3: TGTGCCAGCAGCTTAGGCGGGAGAGTCAATGAGCAGTTCTTC. Protein product: CASSLGGRVNEQFF. The V and J genes are TRBV11-2 and TRBJ2-1, with 7 bases aligning to TRBD2. After removal of 1 base from V and 6 bases from J, the junction contained 3 bases not matched to a gene. CDR3 length: 14 amino acids. Germline V gene data show CDR1 as SGHAT and CDR2 as FQNNGV.

V gene TRBV14 combines with J gene TRBJ2-3, with 8 bases that match TRBD2. V was clipped by 1 base and J by 6 bases; unmatched bases: 3. Germline V gene lookup returns CDR1 SGHDN and CDR2 FVKESK. CDR3 length: 14 amino acids. The DNA for the CDR3 is TGTGCCAGCAGCCAAGTCAGCGGGAGCGATACGCAGTATTTT. Amino acids: CASSQVSGSDTQYF.

The chain carries TRBV24-1 and TRBJ1-4, with 10 bases matching TRBD1. Germline V gene lookup returns CDR1 KGHDR and CDR2 SFDVKD. This CDR3 is built from 17 residues. V shed 4 bases, J shed 6 bases, and the junction held 10 bases outside the gene matches. The CDR3 loop is CATSENSRGTGDEKLFF. CDR3 DNA sequence: TGTGCCACCAGTGAGAATTCGAGGGGGACAGGGGATGAAAAACTGTTTTTT.

The count of this clonotype is one. V gene TRBV30 combines with J gene TRBJ1-2, with D maybe TRBD1 (6 bases). The germline gives CDR1 GTSNPN, CDR2 SVGIG (reference sequence). The length of the CDR3 is 15 residues. The V end was cut by 3 bases, the J end by 7 bases, with 21 bases between. CDR3 DNA sequence: TGTGCCTGGAGCCCGCGGAGCGGGGGCTGGGCTGGCTACACCTTC. It encodes CAWSPRSGGWAGYTF.

V and J are TRBV7-8 and TRBJ2-3; D perhaps matches TRBD2 (5 bases). Germline loops: CDR1 SGHVS, CDR2 FQNEAQ. V was clipped by 1 base and J by 4 bases, with 18 bases between them. This CDR3 is 17 amino acids long. Here the CDR3 DNA reads TGTGCCAGCAGCTTAGGGGTAGCGAATAAGGTCGCAGATACGCAGTATTTT. It yields the protein CASSLGVANKVADTQYF.

This clonotype occurred a few times. This chain connects TRBV29-1 to TRBJ2-5; 7 bases are shared with TRBD1. Per the germline V gene, CDR1 is SQVTM and CDR2 is ANQGSEA. The CDR3 runs 13 residues. J gave up 5 bases and V 6 bases, and 9 bases lay outside the gene matches. CDR3 bases: TGCAGCGTACAGGGGCCTCCTGGGGAGACCCAGTACTTC. This translates into CSVQGPPGETQYF.

The chain employs TRBV3-1 and TRBJ1-1; D remains unclear. The CDR3 is 12 amino acids. In germline, CDR1 is LGHDT, CDR2 YNNKEL (reference sequence). Trimming took 5 bases from V and 8 from J, leaving 12 bases between them. The CDR3 loop reads CASSYQVGEAFF. The CDR3 DNA follows: TGTGCCAGCAGCTATCAAGTGGGGGAAGCTTTCTTT.

Only a few counts were recorded for this clonotype. The J gene is TRBJ1-5, the V gene TRBV3-1, with unresolved D. V lost 4 bases, J lost 4 bases, and 11 bases lay in between. The CDR3 sequence is 14 residues long. Germline lookup yields CDR1 LGHDT and CDR2 YNNKEL (reference sequence). The CDR3 sequence is CASSRQVTNQPQHF. The DNA for the CDR3 is TGTGCCAGCAGCCGGCAGGTCACGAATCAGCCCCAGCATTTT. The whole variable domain, filled in from reference TRBV3-1 and TRBJ1-5, reads DTAVSQTPKYLVTQMGNDKSIKCEQNLGHDTMYWYKQDSKKFLKIMFSYNNKELIINETVPNRFSPKSPDKAHLNLHINSLELGDSAVYFCASSRQVTNQPQHFGDGTRLSIL.

CDR3 bases: TGTGCCAGCAGCCAAGCCGGACTAGCGGGAGAGGTTGAGCAGTTCTTC. It is translated as CASSQAGLAGEVEQFF. The V call is TRBV3-1, the J call TRBJ2-1, with 13 positions matching TRBD2. The germline CDR1 and CDR2 sequences are LGHDT and YNNKEL (reference sequence). V lost 1 base to trimming and J lost 9 bases; unmatched junction nucleotides: 6. The CDR3 length is 16 residues.

The CDR3, as DNA: TGTGCCAGCAGCTTTCTCGGGCGAGGAAACAATGAGCAGTTCTTC. Translating it yields CASSFLGRGNNEQFF. The chain uses TRBV5-6 and TRBJ2-1; D remains unclear. CDR3 length: 15 amino acids. Trimming removed 2 bases at V and 5 bases at J, with 14 bases between. Germline V lookup: CDR1 SGHDT, CDR2 YYEEEE.

The gene calls are TRBV12-3 or TRBV12-4 and TRBJ2-5; 10 bases are shared with TRBD2. The CDR3 totals 15 residues. V was pared by 5 bases and J by 7 bases, with 10 bases of the junction left unmatched. CDR3 sequence: CASSTQAGGTGTQYF. DNA for the CDR3: TGTGCCAGCAGTACCCAAGCGGGAGGGACCGGGACCCAGTACTTC.

The rearrangement links TRBV3-1 to TRBJ2-1; no definite D call. V was cut by 3 bases and J by 5 bases, with 14 bases left in between. The CDR3 length is 15 residues. Germline CDR1 reads LGHDT; CDR2 reads YNNKEL (reference sequence). The CDR3 is CASSHNIGRHNEQFF. In nucleotides, the CDR3 is TGTGCCAGCAGCCATAATATAGGCAGGCACAATGAGCAGTTCTTC.

This clonotype showed up many times. The chain's CDR3 is CASSSGQGATEAFF. Here the CDR3 DNA reads TGTGCCAGCAGTTCAGGACAGGGGGCCACTGAAGCTTTCTTT. J is TRBJ1-1 and V is TRBV12-3 or TRBV12-4; 11 bases match TRBD1. V gave up 4 bases and J gave up 4 bases; unmatched junction bases: 2. CDR3 length: 14 residues.

Ten or more counts support this clonotype. The DNA of the CDR3 is TGTGCCAGCAGTCTACTGACAGGGACCAATCAGCCCCAGCATTTT. It encodes CASSLLTGTNQPQHF. The rearrangement uses TRBV6-2 or TRBV6-3 and TRBJ1-5, with 7 bases aligning to TRBD1. V dropped 5 bases and J dropped 3; count of bases not matched to a gene: 7. This CDR3 comprises 15 residues. Germline CDR1 MNHEY, CDR2 SVGEGT.

This clonotype was counted only a few times. The chain carries TRBV3-1 and TRBJ1-1; D unclear. CDR3 length equals 15 residues. CDR1 and CDR2 (germline): LGHDT, YNNKEL (reference sequence). V was pared by 4 bases and J by 4 bases, with 16 bases between. The CDR3 DNA is TGTGCCAGCAGCCCCTCCAGGCTCAGGATCACTGAAGCTTTCTTT. Encoded protein: CASSPSRLRITEAFF. The complete variable domain, with remaining parts taken from reference TRBV3-1 and TRBJ1-1, reads DTAVSQTPKYLVTQMGNDKSIKCEQNLGHDTMYWYKQDSKKFLKIMFSYNNKELIINETVPNRFSPKSPDKAHLNLHINSLELGDSAVYFCASSPSRLRITEAFFGQGTRLTVV.

This clonotype appeared once. This chain connects TRBV3-1 to TRBJ2-5; 11 bases are shared with TRBD2. The CDR3 totals 15 residues. V shed 2 bases and J 9 bases; nucleotides not matched to a gene: 8. Germline V gene sequence: CDR1 LGHDT, CDR2 YNNKEL (reference sequence). CDR3 residues: CASSQRTSGLSPQYF. DNA for the CDR3: TGTGCCAGCAGCCAAAGGACTAGCGGGCTATCGCCCCAGTACTTC.

The chain uses TRBV23-1 and TRBJ2-7; maybe TRBD2 (6 bases). TRBV23-1 is given ORF status, its function remaining uncertain. The V end was cut by 4 bases, the J end by 0 bases, with 19 bases between. The CDR3 is 17 residues long. CDR3 bases: TGCGCCAGCAGTCTTAACCCCTTGAACGGGAGCTCCTACGAGCAGTACGTC. Translated, it gives CASSLNPLNGSSYEQYV.